This is a list of T cell receptor beta chains from one sample in a study of cytomegalovirus exposure and HLA in healthy donors. Sequenced by immunoSEQ multiplex PCR; TCRdb stores in-frame clones only, minus some. The data hold 95,000 to 100,000 clones, with under 80% observed a single time. The source material was PBMCs. The receptors derive from a man aged 35 to 55 in good health and CMV-seronegative. CDR3s include the opening cysteine and the closing phenylalanine or tryptophan. The order of the fields is clone size, D gene, J gene, V gene, CDR3 DNA, CDR3 protein. D genes are given only for firm matches. Rows may omit the clone size; those that give it use once, few, many or a size class.

>.|.|TRBJ1-1|TRBV11-2
TGTGCCAGCAGCTCCAACAGGGTTGCGACCACTGAAGCTTTCTTT
CASSSNRVATTEAFF
>.|.|TRBJ1-5|TRBV4-3
TGCGCCAGCAGCCAAGACTACGGGCTCTTCGGGGATCAGCCCCAGCATTTT
CASSQDYGLFGDQPQHF
>.|TRBD1|TRBJ1-2|TRBV4-1
TGCGCCAGCAGCCAACCCTCGGGACAGAACTATGGCTACACCTTC
CASSQPSGQNYGYTF
>.|.|TRBJ1-6|TRBV19
TGTGCCAGTTCGACAGATGCCTATAATTCACCCCTCCACTTT
CASSTDAYNSPLHF
>.|.|TRBJ1-1|TRBV14
TGTGCCAGCAGCCAAGATCTCAGGGCTGAAGCTTTCTTT
CASSQDLRAEAFF
>.|.|TRBJ2-4|TRBV5-6
TGTGCCAGCAGCTCGCTACAGGGTATCCCAGCCAAAAACATTCAGTACTTC
CASSSLQGIPAKNIQYF
>.|.|TRBJ2-3|TRBV4-1
TGCGCCAGCAGCCAAGCGGGTCTAGATACGCAGTATTTT
CASSQAGLDTQYF
>.|.|TRBJ2-6|TRBV9
TGTGCCAGCAGCCAAACAGGGTTGCCTGGGGCCAACGTCCTGACTTTC
CASSQTGLPGANVLTF
>.|.|TRBJ2-2|TRBV7-3
TGTGCCAGCAGCTTAGGTCAGGCCGGGGAGCTGTTTTTT
CASSLGQAGELFF
>.|.|TRBJ1-1|TRBV11-3
TGTGCCAGCAGCGTTACAGGGTACACTGAAGCTTTCTTT
CASSVTGYTEAFF
>once|TRBD1|TRBJ2-4|TRBV29-1
TGCAGCGTTGGAGACAGGGGGAACATTCAGTACTTC
CSVGDRGNIQYF
>.|TRBD1|TRBJ2-7|TRBV5-5
TGTGCCAGCAGCTGGACAGGGGGCGTCTACGAGCAGTACTTC
CASSWTGGVYEQYF
>.|.|TRBJ1-2|TRBV6-1
TGTGCCAGCAGTGCCGTAACTAACTATGGCTACACCTTC
CASSAVTNYGYTF
>.|TRBD1|TRBJ1-6|TRBV6-5
TGTGCCAGCAGCCGGACAGGGTTAAATTCACCCCTCCACTTT
CASSRTGLNSPLHF
>.|.|TRBJ2-3|TRBV7-2
TGTGCCAGCAGCTTCACTTTCACAGATACGCAGTATTTT
CASSFTFTDTQYF
>.|.|TRBJ2-7|TRBV6-5
TGTGCCAGCAGGACAGCCTACGAGCAGTACTTC
CASRTAYEQYF
>.|TRBD2|TRBJ2-2|TRBV6-5
TGTGCCAGCAGGATTAGCGGGGTCACCGGGGAGCTGTTTTTT
CASRISGVTGELFF
>.|TRBD1|TRBJ2-7|TRBV25-1
TGTGCCAGCAGTGAGGGACAGGGGGCGAACGAGCAGTACTTC
CASSEGQGANEQYF
>few|.|TRBJ2-5|TRBV5-1
TGCGCCAGCAGCTTGGAGTTCGGGGGTTCGGGTGAGACCCAGTACTTC
CASSLEFGGSGETQYF
>.|TRBD1|TRBJ1-2|TRBV19
TGTGCCAGTGAGGACAGGGCGGGGAACGGCTACACCTTC
CASEDRAGNGYTF
>.|.|TRBJ2-2|TRBV7-9
TGTGCCAGCAAGGGGGAAGCCGGGGAGCTGTTTTTT
CASKGEAGELFF
>once|.|TRBJ1-1|TRBV5-1
TGCGCCAGCAGCTTGCTGGCCATAACGAACACTGAAGCTTTCTTT
CASSLLAITNTEAFF
>.|.|TRBJ2-1|TRBV27
TGTGCCAGCAGTTTATTCGGGGGAAGTGAGCAGTTCTTC
CASSLFGGSEQFF
>.|TRBD1|TRBJ2-2|TRBV9
TGTGCCAGCAGCGATTCCGATAGACAGGGGGCGACCGGGGAGCTGTTTTTT
CASSDSDRQGATGELFF
>.|TRBD2|TRBJ2-5|TRBV29-1
TGCAGCGTTGATAAGCGGGGGGGGCAAGAGACCCAGTACTTC
CSVDKRGGQETQYF
>.|.|TRBJ1-5|TRBV6-5
TGTGCCAGCAGTGAGAACCGCAGGCAGCCCCAGCATTTT
CASSENRRQPQHF
>.|.|TRBJ1-5|TRBV18
TGTGCCAGCTCCCCAGACAGGTTCAATCAGCCCCAGCATTTT
CASSPDRFNQPQHF
>.|.|TRBJ2-7|TRBV10-1
TGCGCCAGCAGTGACAACTCCCCCTACGAGCAGTACTTC
CASSDNSPYEQYF
>.|TRBD1|TRBJ2-6|TRBV4-1
TGCGCCAGCAGCCAACCGACAGGGGCTGGGGCCAACGTCCTGACTTTC
CASSQPTGAGANVLTF
>few|.|TRBJ1-3|TRBV7-9
TGTGCCTTTCGACACTCCCTCTCTGGAAACACCATATATTTT
CAFRHSLSGNTIYF
>.|.|TRBJ1-6|TRBV5-5
TGTGCCAGCAGCTCAACACGGGTGAGCTCCTATAATTCACCCCTCCACTTT
CASSSTRVSSYNSPLHF
>.|.|TRBJ2-7|TRBV7-6
TGTGCCAGCAGCCCCCAACCCCCAGACAGGTTCAGCTCCTACGAGCAGTACTTC
CASSPQPPDRFSSYEQYF
>.|TRBD2|TRBJ2-1|TRBV11-2
TGTGCCAGCAGCCCGGGACTAGCGGGGGGCGATGAGCAGTTCTTC
CASSPGLAGGDEQFF
>few|TRBD1|TRBJ2-7|TRBV19
TGTGCCAGTAGTCCGAGGTGGGACAGGGGGCTTACCTACGAGCAGTACTTC
CASSPRWDRGLTYEQYF
>.|.|TRBJ1-4|TRBV6-1
TGTGCCAGCTCCCGGAGTGGGTGGGCTAATGAAAAACTGTTTTTT
CASSRSGWANEKLFF
>.|TRBD1|TRBJ1-3|TRBV7-2
TGCGCCAGCAGCCAAACCGGGACAGGCTACGCCAACACCATATATTTT
CASSQTGTGYANTIYF
>.|.|TRBJ1-5|TRBV7-9
TGTTCCAGCAGCCAGGGTTATGAGAATCAGCCCCAGCATTTT
CSSSQGYENQPQHF
>.|TRBD1|TRBJ1-5|TRBV15
TGTGCCACCACCGGGGACAGGGTCGGCGATCAGCCCCAGCATTTT
CATTGDRVGDQPQHF
>.|.|TRBJ2-5|TRBV2
TGTGCCAGCAGTCCTAAAGAGACCCAGTACTTC
CASSPKETQYF
>.|.|TRBJ1-1|TRBV6-6
TGTGCCAGCAGTTTTTTCTCTGAAGCTTTCTTT
CASSFFSEAFF
>.|.|TRBJ1-4|TRBV6-5
TGTGCCAGCAGTTACGATTTTGCGGGGGGCGAAAAACTGTTTTTT
CASSYDFAGGEKLFF
>few|.|TRBJ2-1|TRBV11-2
TGTGCCAGCAGCCCAGGGGGGCGGGGGGCCCGTCGGGAGCAGTTCTTC
CASSPGGRGARREQFF
>.|.|TRBJ1-2|TRBV6-7
TGTGCCAGCAGCCACGGGGGGGGAGGTGGCTACACCTTC
CASSHGGGGGYTF
>.|.|TRBJ1-2|TRBV7-9
TGTTCCAGCAGCGCTACAGGAGGGGGCTACACCTTC
CSSSATGGGYTF
>once|TRBD1|TRBJ1-2|TRBV12-5
TGTGCTAGTGGTACTACCCCGACAGGGTCAGGTGGCTACACCTTC
CASGTTPTGSGGYTF
>few|TRBD1|TRBJ2-7|TRBV7-2
TGTGCCAGCAGCTTCTCCGGGACAGGGGCATACGAGCAGTACTTC
CASSFSGTGAYEQYF
>.|.|TRBJ1-1|TRBV6-6
TGTGCCAGCCAGGGGCCGAACACTGAAGCTTTCTTT
CASQGPNTEAFF
>once|TRBD1|TRBJ1-6|TRBV4-1
TGCGCCAGCAGCCATCCCACCGGGACAGTCATCGCCGCCCTCCACTTT
CASSHPTGTVIAALHF
>few|.|TRBJ1-2|TRBV28
TGTGCCAGCGGCTCATCTGGGCCTAATAACTATGGCTACACCTTC
CASGSSGPNNYGYTF
>.|TRBD2|TRBJ2-5|TRBV5-4
TGTGCCAGCAGTCCTAGCGGGGGGGCCCCAGAGACCCAGTACTTC
CASSPSGGAPETQYF
>.|TRBD1|TRBJ2-1|TRBV5-6
TGTGCCAGCAGCGGGACCGGGACAGGGAGTGAGAATGAGCAGTTCTTC
CASSGTGTGSENEQFF
>.|.|TRBJ1-6|TRBV2
TGTGCCAGCAGCCTGACAGACTCCTATAATTCACCCCTCCACTTT
CASSLTDSYNSPLHF
>.|.|TRBJ1-2|TRBV5-1
TGCGCCAGCAGCTTGGCCTCGGACAGTAACTATGGCTACACCTTC
CASSLASDSNYGYTF
>.|TRBD1|TRBJ1-5|TRBV18
TGTGCCAGCTCACCAGCGACAGGGAATCAGCCCCAGCATTTT
CASSPATGNQPQHF
>few|.|TRBJ1-2|TRBV4-3
TGCGCCAGCAGCCAAGATTGGGGGGTTAACTATGGCTACACCTTC
CASSQDWGVNYGYTF
>.|TRBD1|TRBJ1-2|TRBV5-4
TGTGCCAGCATGGACAGGGGGCGCATCAACTATGGCTACACCTTC
CASMDRGRINYGYTF
>.|TRBD2|TRBJ2-7|TRBV5-5
TGTGCCAGCAGCTGGAGCGGGGCCAGCTCCTACGAGCAGTACTTC
CASSWSGASSYEQYF